This note documents a single T cell receptor (beta chain) sequence. The sample is drawn from a study of OX40 agonist ivuxolimab in advanced cancers. About the research overall: Those enrolled were around 87% male, with a mean age of roughly 62 years and ages from about 20 to 80.

Method: immunoSEQ multiplex PCR; TCRdb's copy keeps in-frame clones and lacks some. The sample records 60,000 to 85,000 clones, approximately 95% being singletons. V lost 5 bases and J 1 base, leaving 6 bases between the germline ends. Germline-derived CDR1 and CDR2 are SQVTM and ANQGSEA. The CDR3 is 11 residues long. This receptor was obtained from an adult with an advanced solid tumor such as melanoma, head and neck, liver or kidney cancer. The J gene is TRBJ2-7, the V gene TRBV29-1, with D hard to call. The sample consisted of CD4+ or CD8+ T cells sorted from blood, taken in a trial of the OX40 agonist ivuxolimab. In nucleotides, the CDR3 is TGCAGCGTTACATATTCCTACGAGCAGTACTTC. Its protein product is CSVTYSYEQYF.